The rows below give T cell receptor beta chains drawn from one sample of a study of T cell repertoires in cytomegalovirus infection. Their antigens remain unidentified. TCRdb used MiXCR to reprocess the reads, holding one entry per CDR3 protein. The sample lists 100,000 or so distinct CDR3 sequences; roughly 29% were seen once. The starting material was CD8+ T cells from cultured PBMCs, obtained from culture after CMV antigen stimulation. Receptors were obtained from a human donor in good health (CMV status not recorded). Some clones in this sample may be carry-over from other donors' samples. The conserved cysteine and the conserved F or W are not part of the CDR3 here. The order of the fields is J gene, V gene, CDR3 protein.

TRBJ2-1,TRBV28,ASSSHPSNEQF
TRBJ1-1,TRBV6-5,ASSYHRGFLNTEAF
TRBJ2-1,TRBV11-2,ASSLGPGRYNEQF
TRBJ1-2,TRBV7-2,ASGLTGGNGYT
TRBJ2-1,TRBV19,ASSIPGLASYNEQF
TRBJ2-2,TRBV5-8,ASSPRRTGNTGELF
TRBJ1-2,TRBV29-1,SVPGGDGGYT
TRBJ1-4,TRBV4-2,ASSQDWGDFEEKLF
TRBJ1-1,TRBV25-1,ASSESVNTEAF
TRBJ2-1,TRBV7-9,ASSLEGSEQF
TRBJ1-5,TRBV19,ASSPDSNSNQPQH
TRBJ2-7,TRBV27,ASSHSGGANEQY
TRBJ2-3,TRBV7-9,ASSQPGQDYTQY
TRBJ2-2,TRBV7-2,ASSFLDRTDTGELF
TRBJ2-2,TRBV7-6,ASSPAGGGTGELF
TRBJ1-1,TRBV7-9,ASRPTSEAF
TRBJ2-4,TRBV2,ASSFRTGGRQSIQY
TRBJ2-7,TRBV27,ASSSAVTQYAYEQY
TRBJ1-1,TRBV7-1,ASSPPSEGIGEAF
TRBJ2-7,TRBV7-6,ASSSGVEQY